The 31 T cell receptor beta chains reported below all come from one sample, sequenced in a study of control samples from healthy donors and cancer patients. Clones were sequenced by immunoSEQ multiplex PCR, and TCRdb holds only the in-frame ones, with some missing. The sample lists about 120,000 clones; around 88% were seen once. Sequencing was carried out using blood. All receptors come from a man between 40 and 49 years old in good health.

This clone was seen a few times. The chain carries TRBV5-4 and TRBJ1-2; D is uncertain. The CDR3 runs to 12 residues. The V gene lost 2 bases and the J gene lost 8 bases, with 10 bases spanning the gap. CDR1 SGHNT and CDR2 YYREEE come from the germline V gene (reference sequence). The CDR3 here is CASSFDGWGYTF. CDR3 DNA: TGTGCCAGCAGCTTCGACGGTTGGGGCTACACCTTC.

The chain employs TRBV5-6 and TRBJ1-1; D is unresolved. The CDR3 has 13 amino acids. The V gene lost 2 bases and the J gene lost 1 base, with 6 bases spanning the gap. Per germline, CDR1 SGHDT and CDR2 YYEEEE. The DNA of the CDR3 is TGTGCCAGCAGCTTCGGGCGGAACACTGAAGCTTTCTTT. Its protein product is CASSFGRNTEAFF.

The V call is TRBV19, the J call TRBJ1-1; possibly TRBD1 for D (5 bases). This CDR3 is 14 amino acids long. Germline V gene data show CDR1 as LNHDA and CDR2 as SQIVND (reference sequence). Trimming left V 7 bases short and J 1 base short, with 13 bases between. CDR3 region: CASTPGLGNTEAFF. In DNA form, the CDR3 reads TGTGCCAGTACCCCAGGGCTTGGGAACACTGAAGCTTTCTTT.

The rearrangement links TRBV11-3 to TRBJ2-7; perhaps TRBD2 as D (5 bases). The CDR3 totals 15 residues. Trimming shortened V by 5 bases and J by 2 bases, and 16 bases separated the two germline ends. Per the germline V gene, CDR1 is SGHNT and CDR2 is YENEEA. CDR3 sequence: CASSRTWTVTYEQYF. Written as DNA, the CDR3 is TGTGCCAGCAGCCGAACATGGACTGTCACCTACGAGCAGTACTTC.

This rearrangement joins TRBV30 to TRBJ2-7; D unclear. The V gene's germline CDR1 is GTSNPN and CDR2 SVGIG (reference sequence). The CDR3 has 14 residues. V was pared by 3 bases and J by 1 base, with 13 bases between. CDR3 nucleotide sequence: TGTGCCTGGAGGGCCGAATTAACTTCCTACGAGCAGTACTTC. Translated: CAWRAELTSYEQYF.

Note on this clone: The junction does not match germline at one end; this may be a read error. V gene TRBV11-2 combines with J gene TRBJ2-3; TRBD2 matches 11 bases. The CDR3 contains 15 residues. Germline lookup yields CDR1 SGHAT and CDR2 FQNNGV. CDR3 protein: CASSLAGGPEGTQYF. In DNA, the CDR3 is TGTGCCAGCAGTTTAGCGGGGGGGCCTGAGGGTACGCAGTATTTT.

The chain combines TRBV10-1 with TRBJ2-7, with 12 bases matching TRBD1. The CDR3 contains 14 residues. J gave up 5 bases and V 6 bases, and 5 bases lay outside the gene matches. Germline V gene sequence: CDR1 WNHNN, CDR2 SYGVQD (reference sequence). The CDR3: CASREGQGAHEQYF. The CDR3 nucleotides are TGCGCCAGCAGGGAGGGACAGGGGGCCCACGAGCAGTACTTC.

V usage is TRBV6-1 and J usage is TRBJ1-2; unclear D gene. Germline lookup yields CDR1 MNHNS and CDR2 SASEGT. CDR3 length: 12 residues. Trimming removed 1 base at V and 9 bases at J, with 9 bases between. CDR3 amino acids: CASSEDRYSYTF. CDR3 bases: TGTGCCAGCAGTGAAGATAGGTATAGCTACACCTTC.

The chain carries TRBV18 and TRBJ2-5; TRBD2 matches at 10 bases. Germline V gives CDR1 KGHSH, CDR2 LQKENI. CDR3 length: 15 amino acids. V gave up 4 bases and J gave up 4 bases; unmatched junction bases: 6. This CDR3 reads CASSLAGGPGETQYF. The CDR3 DNA reads TGTGCCAGCTCACTAGCGGGGGGACCGGGAGAGACCCAGTACTTC.

The CDR3: CASRPGQGNTGELFF. Here the CDR3 DNA reads TGTGCCAGTAGACCGGGACAGGGGAACACCGGGGAGCTGTTTTTT. This sequence joins TRBV19 and TRBJ2-2; TRBD1 aligns across 9 bases. With 6 bases clipped from V and 1 base from J, the junction kept 3 bases outside the gene matches. Per the germline V gene, CDR1 is LNHDA and CDR2 is SQIVND (reference sequence). This CDR3 contains 15 residues.

The sample holds one count of this clone. V and J are TRBV3-1 (or the pseudogene TRBV3-2) and TRBJ2-7, with 12 bases identical to TRBD1. V shed 0 bases, J shed 6 bases, and the junction held 9 bases outside the gene matches. The length of the CDR3 is 17 residues. CDR1 is LGHDT, CDR2 YNNKEL, per germline (reference sequence). The CDR3 DNA is TGTGCCAGCAGCCAAGACCGGTACGGGACAGGGGGCCGCGAGCAGTACTTC. It is translated as CASSQDRYGTGGREQYF.

The chain recombines TRBV19 with TRBJ2-1; no clear D. This CDR3 has 13 amino acids. Trimming cost V 1 base and J 3 bases, with 4 bases left between them. Looked up from germline, CDR1 is LNHDA and CDR2 is SQIVND (reference sequence). The CDR3 here is CASSIGVYNEQFF. CDR3 coding DNA: TGTGCCAGTAGTATAGGCGTCTACAATGAGCAGTTCTTC.

V usage is TRBV24-1 and J usage is TRBJ2-2; 7 bases fit TRBD1. Germline CDR1 and CDR2: KGHDR and SFDVKD. The CDR3 has 17 residues. V shed 3 bases, J shed 2 bases, and the junction held 8 bases outside the gene matches. The CDR3 is CATSDPRRTGNTGELFF. The CDR3 coding sequence is TGTGCCACCAGTGATCCACGACGGACAGGTAACACCGGGGAGCTGTTTTTT.

V is TRBV2 and J is TRBJ1-5, with 8 positions matching TRBD1. V shed 6 bases and J 5 bases; nucleotides not matched to a gene: 6. The germline CDR1 and CDR2 sequences are SNHLY and FYNNEI. The length of the CDR3 is 14 residues. CDR3 DNA: TGTGCCAGCAGCAAGGACAGGGCAGATCAGCCCCAGCATTTT. It specifies CASSKDRADQPQHF.

This clone was counted a single time. This rearrangement joins TRBV19 to TRBJ1-2; 9 bases map to TRBD1. CDR1 and CDR2 from the germline V gene are LNHDA and SQIVND (reference sequence). The CDR3 extends over 15 amino acids. The trim removed 1 base at V and 6 bases at J, leaving 6 bases unmatched. CDR3 DNA: TGTGCCAGTAGTATAGCCGGGACAGGGAAGAATGGCTACACCTTC. It encodes CASSIAGTGKNGYTF.

The J gene is TRBJ1-6, the V gene TRBV28; TRBD1 aligns across 8 bases. The J segment lost 6 bases and the V segment lost 5 bases, leaving 12 bases of the junction unmatched. The CDR3 has 17 residues. CDR1 and CDR2 from the germline V gene are MDHEN and SYDVKM. This CDR3 reads CASSLTGGKGPNSPLHF. The CDR3 region has the DNA TGTGCCAGCAGTCTTACAGGGGGGAAAGGTCCTAATTCACCCCTCCACTTT.

CDR3 DNA: TGTGCCAGCAGGCCACAGGGGGGAGGCTATGGCTACACCTTC. It codes for CASRPQGGGYGYTF. This chain joins TRBV2 and TRBJ1-2; TRBD1 agrees at 8 bases. Germline values: CDR1 SNHLY, CDR2 FYNNEI. This CDR3 contains 14 residues. Unmatched junction bases numbered 7, after V lost 6 bases and J lost 4 bases.

The chain is built from TRBV30 and TRBJ1-4; possibly TRBD1 for D (6 bases). Germline CDR1 reads GTSNPN; CDR2 reads SVGIG (reference sequence). This CDR3 spans 15 amino acids. V was trimmed by 0 bases and J by 8 bases, leaving 16 bases between them. The CDR3 DNA is TGTGCCTGGAGTGTACAGTTGGGGGGCTGGGAAAAACTGTTTTTT. It is translated as CAWSVQLGGWEKLFF. The full variable domain, completed using reference TRBV30 and TRBJ1-4, is SQTIHQWPATLVQPVGSPLSLECTVEGTSNPNLYWYRQAAGRGLQLLFYSVGIGQISSEVPQNLSASRPQDRQFILSSKKLLLSDSGFYLCAWSVQLGGWEKLFFGSGTQLSVL.

V gene TRBV6-4 combines with J gene TRBJ1-2; 10 bases map to TRBD1. The CDR3 is 13 residues long. Germline V CDR1 and CDR2: MRHNA, SNTAGT. V dropped 5 bases and J dropped 8; count of bases not matched to a gene: 5. Here the CDR3 DNA reads TGTGCCAGCAGTAGGGACAGGGGCGAAGGCTACACCTTC. Amino acids: CASSRDRGEGYTF.

This chain joins TRBV7-8 and TRBJ1-5; D gene unclear. Germline V gene sequence: CDR1 SGHVS, CDR2 FQNEAQ. Trimming removed 6 bases from V and 4 bases from J, with 13 bases in between. The CDR3 is made up of 14 amino acids. Here the CDR3 reads CASRPGIGNQPQHF. DNA of the CDR3: TGTGCCAGCAGGCCAGGAATAGGAAATCAGCCCCAGCATTTT.

The chain combines TRBV25-1 with TRBJ2-3, with D perhaps TRBD2 (5 bases). V shed 7 bases and J shed 4 bases, with 24 bases lying between them. There are 17 residues in the CDR3. Germline assignment: CDR1 MGHDK and CDR2 SYGVNS. This CDR3 reads CASNQNTEGGDPDTQYF. The CDR3 DNA follows: TGTGCCAGCAACCAAAACACCGAGGGCGGCGATCCAGATACGCAGTATTTT.

The chain employs TRBV19 and TRBJ2-1, with 7 bases fitting TRBD1. The ends lost 6 bases at V and 4 bases at J; junction bases unmatched: 6. The CDR3 totals 14 residues. Looked up from germline, CDR1 is LNHDA and CDR2 is SQIVND (reference sequence). The CDR3 protein is CASSFRQGYNEQFF. CDR3 coding DNA: TGTGCCAGTAGCTTCCGACAGGGATACAATGAGCAGTTCTTC.

V is TRBV7-9 and J is TRBJ1-1, with 9 bases that match TRBD1. CDR1 SEHNR and CDR2 FQNEAQ come from the germline V gene (reference sequence). With V trimmed by 2 bases and J by 4 bases, 8 bases remained unmatched. The CDR3 covers 16 residues. The CDR3 DNA reads as TGTGCCAGCAGCTTAATGGGACAGGGTTTCGGCACTGAAGCTTTCTTT. Its protein product is CASSLMGQGFGTEAFF. The full variable domain, in which reference TRBV7-9 and TRBJ1-1 provide the parts outside the CDR3, is DTGVSQNPRHKITKRGQNVTFRCDPISEHNRLYWYRQTLGQGPEFLTYFQNEAQLEKSRLLSDRFSAERPKGSFSTLEIQRTEQGDSAMYLCASSLMGQGFGTEAFFGQGTRLTVV.

This chain joins TRBV7-9 and TRBJ2-7, with a possible D match to TRBD2 (6 bases). The germline gives CDR1 SEHNR, CDR2 FQNEAQ (reference sequence). V shed 4 bases and J shed 4 bases, with 17 bases lying between them. CDR3 length equals 15 residues. CDR3 DNA sequence: TGTGCCAGCAGCTCCCCCGGGACTGGGGGGTACGAGCAGTACTTC. This codes for CASSSPGTGGYEQYF.

The chain links TRBV4-1 to TRBJ2-7; 7 bases fit TRBD1. Germline-derived CDR1 and CDR2 are MGHRA and YSYEKL. V gave up 5 bases and J gave up 5 bases; unmatched junction bases: 3. The CDR3 is made up of 12 amino acids. This chain's CDR3 is CASSMTGNEQYF. The CDR3 nucleotides are TGCGCCAGCAGCATGACAGGGAACGAGCAGTACTTC.

CDR3: CASSPLGRGTGELFF. The CDR3 bases are TGTGCCAGCTCACCGTTAGGACGAGGAACCGGGGAGCTGTTTTTT. The chain recombines TRBV18 with TRBJ2-2; D is undetermined. The CDR3 is 15 residues long. V dropped 3 bases and J dropped 5 bases, with 13 bases sitting between them. Looked up from germline, CDR1 is KGHSH and CDR2 is LQKENI. Combining the CDR3 with reference TRBV18 and TRBJ2-2 gives the whole variable domain NAGVMQNPRHLVRRRGQEARLRCSPMKGHSHVYWYRQLPEEGLKFMVYLQKENIIDESGMPKERFSAEFPKEGPSILRIQQVVRGDSAAYFCASSPLGRGTGELFFGEGSRLTVL.

This clone is judged medium-sized. The chain joins TRBV6-5 to TRBJ2-3; 7 positions match TRBD2. With 6 bases clipped from V and 2 bases from J, the junction kept 5 bases outside the gene matches. CDR3 length equals 14 residues. Germline V gene sequence: CDR1 MNHEY, CDR2 SVGAGI. The CDR3 region is CASSKAGNTDTQYF. The CDR3 nucleotides are TGTGCCAGCAGCAAAGCGGGGAACACAGATACGCAGTATTTT.

This sequence joins TRBV24-1 and TRBJ2-7; D remains unclear. Trimming left V 0 bases short and J 7 bases short, with 3 bases between. Per the germline V gene, CDR1 is KGHDR and CDR2 is SFDVKD. This CDR3 comprises 11 residues. The DNA of the CDR3 is TGTGCCACCAGTGATTTGGGGGAGCAGTACTTC. It codes for CATSDLGEQYF.

This chain joins TRBV12-3 or TRBV12-4 and TRBJ1-5, with unresolved D. This CDR3 contains 13 residues. V was shortened by 2 bases and J by 4 bases, with 6 bases between the two germline ends. In DNA, the CDR3 is TGTGCCAGCAGTTTATCGGGTAATCAGCCCCAGCATTTT. This gives the protein CASSLSGNQPQHF.

The chain recombines TRBV28 with TRBJ2-7; 7 nucleotides line up with TRBD2. Germline V gene data show CDR1 as MDHEN and CDR2 as SYDVKM. Trimming cost V 6 bases and J 3 bases; bases outside gene matches: 5. The CDR3 loop spans 13 amino acids. CDR3 loop: CASSLGGFYEQYF. The CDR3 region has the DNA TGTGCCAGCAGCCTGGGGGGGTTCTACGAGCAGTACTTC.

Written as DNA, the CDR3 is TGTGCCAGCAGCACCGGGACAGGGAGAACCGGGGAGCTGTTTTTT. Translated, it gives CASSTGTGRTGELFF. V and J are TRBV7-9 and TRBJ2-2; TRBD1 matches 9 bases. This CDR3 is 15 amino acids long. Germline loops: CDR1 SEHNR, CDR2 FQNEAQ (reference sequence). The trim removed 5 bases at V and 5 bases at J, leaving 6 bases unmatched.